A selection of T cell receptor beta chains follows, all from one sample in a study of cytomegalovirus exposure and HLA in healthy donors. The method was immunoSEQ multiplex PCR; TCRdb's version includes in-frame clones alone and lacks a portion of them. The table shows some 140,000 clones, with 79% occurring only once. Sequences were obtained from PBMCs. The receptors were sampled from a man in his forties in good health and CMV-seropositive. The CDR3 runs from the conserved cysteine through the conserved F or W. Each record gives: V gene, D gene, clone size, J gene, CDR3 protein, CDR3 DNA. D genes are given only for firm matches. For some rows the clone size is stated as once, few or many, or as a class when expanded; others skip it.

V gene: TRBV10-3; D gene: -; clone size: -; J gene: TRBJ2-5; CDR3 protein: CAISESTGQETQYF; CDR3 DNA: TGTGCCATCAGTGAGTCTACAGGCCAAGAGACCCAGTACTTC
V gene: TRBV5-6; D gene: -; clone size: -; J gene: TRBJ1-3; CDR3 protein: CASSGTSSGNTIYF; CDR3 DNA: TGTGCCAGCAGCGGCACAAGCTCTGGAAACACCATATATTTT
V gene: TRBV27; D gene: -; clone size: -; J gene: TRBJ1-4; CDR3 protein: CASSFFAGLNEKLFF; CDR3 DNA: TGTGCCAGCAGTTTTTTCGCAGGACTAAATGAAAAACTGTTTTTT
V gene: TRBV6-1; D gene: TRBD1; clone size: -; J gene: TRBJ2-7; CDR3 protein: CASRVGQGADYEQYF; CDR3 DNA: TGTGCCAGCAGAGTCGGACAGGGTGCCGACTACGAGCAGTACTTC
V gene: TRBV15; D gene: -; clone size: -; J gene: TRBJ2-1; CDR3 protein: CATNQGSLYEQFF; CDR3 DNA: TGTGCCACCAATCAGGGCTCCCTCTATGAGCAGTTCTTC
V gene: TRBV27; D gene: -; clone size: -; J gene: TRBJ1-2; CDR3 protein: CASSPRGVTGYTF; CDR3 DNA: TGTGCCAGCAGTCCCCGAGGAGTAACGGGCTACACCTTC
V gene: TRBV25-1; D gene: -; clone size: -; J gene: TRBJ1-1; CDR3 protein: CASIPGVSTLNTEAFF; CDR3 DNA: TGTGCCAGCATTCCGGGGGTCAGTACCTTGAACACTGAAGCTTTCTTT
V gene: TRBV27; D gene: -; clone size: -; J gene: TRBJ2-3; CDR3 protein: CASSLGVTGSTDTQYF; CDR3 DNA: TGTGCCAGCAGTTTAGGAGTAACCGGGAGCACAGATACGCAGTATTTT
V gene: TRBV7-3; D gene: TRBD2; clone size: once; J gene: TRBJ2-1; CDR3 protein: CASSYSGQGNEQFF; CDR3 DNA: TGTGCCAGCAGCTATAGCGGGCAAGGGAATGAGCAGTTCTTC
V gene: TRBV27; D gene: TRBD2; clone size: once; J gene: TRBJ2-1; CDR3 protein: CASSSPRGLAGGRYNEQFF; CDR3 DNA: TGTGCCAGCAGTTCCCCCCGTGGGCTAGCGGGAGGACGCTACAATGAGCAGTTCTTC
V gene: TRBV4-1; D gene: -; clone size: -; J gene: TRBJ2-3; CDR3 protein: CASSQDVPGATDTQYF; CDR3 DNA: TGCGCCAGCAGCCAAGATGTTCCAGGGGCCACAGATACGCAGTATTTT
V gene: TRBV6-5; D gene: TRBD1; clone size: few; J gene: TRBJ2-7; CDR3 protein: CASRTETGLTYEQYF; CDR3 DNA: TGTGCCAGCAGGACCGAGACAGGGTTGACCTACGAGCAGTACTTC
V gene: TRBV9; D gene: -; clone size: -; J gene: TRBJ1-4; CDR3 protein: CASSVAGTPNEKLFF; CDR3 DNA: TGTGCCAGCAGCGTAGCTGGCACCCCTAATGAAAAACTGTTTTTT
V gene: TRBV19; D gene: TRBD2; clone size: -; J gene: TRBJ2-7; CDR3 protein: CASSQSSGAGEQYF; CDR3 DNA: TGTGCCAGTAGTCAATCTAGCGGAGCGGGGGAGCAGTACTTC
V gene: TRBV9; D gene: -; clone size: few; J gene: TRBJ2-5; CDR3 protein: CASSVGAKETQYF; CDR3 DNA: TGTGCCAGCAGCGTAGGGGCAAAAGAGACCCAGTACTTC
V gene: TRBV5-6; D gene: TRBD1; clone size: -; J gene: TRBJ1-5; CDR3 protein: CASSYSGTGPGQPQHF; CDR3 DNA: TGTGCCAGCAGCTATTCCGGGACAGGGCCGGGTCAGCCCCAGCATTTT
V gene: TRBV5-1; D gene: -; clone size: -; J gene: TRBJ2-1; CDR3 protein: CASSSRLVVEDEQFF; CDR3 DNA: TGCGCCAGCAGCAGCCGCCTAGTGGTCGAAGACGAGCAGTTCTTC
V gene: TRBV30; D gene: TRBD1; clone size: -; J gene: TRBJ1-2; CDR3 protein: CAWSGPGTGRYYGYTF; CDR3 DNA: TGTGCCTGGAGTGGTCCCGGGACAGGGCGGTACTATGGCTACACCTTC
V gene: TRBV27; D gene: -; clone size: -; J gene: TRBJ1-5; CDR3 protein: CANSLGGYQPQHF; CDR3 DNA: TGTGCCAACAGTTTAGGCGGTTATCAGCCCCAGCATTTT
V gene: TRBV7-8; D gene: -; clone size: -; J gene: TRBJ2-1; CDR3 protein: CASSSILSYNEQFF; CDR3 DNA: TGTGCCAGCAGCTCCATTCTCAGTTACAATGAGCAGTTCTTC
V gene: TRBV19; D gene: -; clone size: -; J gene: TRBJ2-6; CDR3 protein: CASTPRGSPGANVLTF; CDR3 DNA: TGTGCCAGTACCCCACGAGGTAGTCCCGGGGCCAACGTCCTGACTTTC
V gene: TRBV11-3; D gene: -; clone size: -; J gene: TRBJ2-1; CDR3 protein: CASSPTGEGHEQFF; CDR3 DNA: TGTGCCAGCAGCCCGACAGGGGAGGGTCATGAGCAGTTCTTC
V gene: TRBV27; D gene: TRBD1; clone size: -; J gene: TRBJ1-1; CDR3 protein: CASSLYGTGVRMNTEAFF; CDR3 DNA: TGTGCCAGCAGTTTATACGGGACAGGGGTACGGATGAACACTGAAGCTTTCTTT
V gene: TRBV28; D gene: TRBD1; clone size: -; J gene: TRBJ1-2; CDR3 protein: CATTDRVNGYTF; CDR3 DNA: TGTGCCACCACCGACAGGGTAAATGGCTACACCTTC
V gene: TRBV2; D gene: TRBD2; clone size: -; J gene: TRBJ2-7; CDR3 protein: CAKRLAGGNGEQYF; CDR3 DNA: TGTGCCAAACGCCTGGCGGGAGGGAATGGCGAGCAGTACTTC
V gene: TRBV28; D gene: TRBD2; clone size: -; J gene: TRBJ2-7; CDR3 protein: CASTRLAGGGHEQYF; CDR3 DNA: TGTGCCAGCACTCGACTAGCGGGAGGGGGTCACGAGCAGTACTTC
V gene: TRBV5-1; D gene: -; clone size: -; J gene: TRBJ1-1; CDR3 protein: CASRWDTHTEAFF; CDR3 DNA: TGCGCCAGCAGATGGGACACCCACACTGAAGCTTTCTTT
V gene: TRBV6-1; D gene: -; clone size: -; J gene: TRBJ2-1; CDR3 protein: CASSEFGTLYNEQFF; CDR3 DNA: TGTGCCAGCAGTGAATTCGGGACTCTCTACAATGAGCAGTTCTTC
V gene: TRBV7-9; D gene: TRBD1; clone size: -; J gene: TRBJ2-7; CDR3 protein: CASSRDRGFSYEQYF; CDR3 DNA: TGTGCCAGCAGCCGGGACAGGGGGTTCTCCTACGAGCAGTACTTC
V gene: TRBV29-1; D gene: -; clone size: once; J gene: TRBJ2-7; CDR3 protein: CSVEGSYEQYF; CDR3 DNA: TGCAGCGTTGAAGGGAGCTACGAGCAGTACTTC
V gene: TRBV5-1; D gene: TRBD1; clone size: -; J gene: TRBJ2-3; CDR3 protein: CASSLVGDRSTDTQYF; CDR3 DNA: TGCGCCAGCAGCTTGGTAGGGGACAGGAGCACAGATACGCAGTATTTT
V gene: TRBV10-3; D gene: TRBD1; clone size: -; J gene: TRBJ2-1; CDR3 protein: CAISADRFTNEQFF; CDR3 DNA: TGTGCCATCAGTGCGGACAGGTTCACCAATGAGCAGTTCTTC
V gene: TRBV6-1; D gene: -; clone size: -; J gene: TRBJ2-1; CDR3 protein: CASSERGQYNEQFF; CDR3 DNA: TGTGCCAGCAGTGAGCGAGGACAGTACAATGAGCAGTTCTTC
V gene: TRBV7-6; D gene: -; clone size: -; J gene: TRBJ1-2; CDR3 protein: CASSLGTAGVQGYTF; CDR3 DNA: TGTGCCAGCAGCTTAGGTACCGCAGGGGTTCAAGGCTACACCTTC
V gene: TRBV10-3; D gene: TRBD1; clone size: -; J gene: TRBJ2-1; CDR3 protein: CAISESGTGAYNEQFF; CDR3 DNA: TGTGCCATCAGTGAGTCGGGGACAGGGGCCTACAATGAGCAGTTCTTC
V gene: TRBV7-3; D gene: -; clone size: -; J gene: TRBJ1-2; CDR3 protein: CASSLNGPGMDYGYTF; CDR3 DNA: TGTGCCAGCAGCTTAAACGGTCCGGGAATGGACTATGGCTACACCTTC
V gene: TRBV5-1; D gene: TRBD1; clone size: -; J gene: TRBJ2-1; CDR3 protein: CASSAIPGGQGASNEQFF; CDR3 DNA: TGCGCCAGCAGCGCCATCCCTGGGGGACAGGGGGCGAGTAATGAGCAGTTCTTC
V gene: TRBV7-8; D gene: TRBD1; clone size: -; J gene: TRBJ1-5; CDR3 protein: CASSPDRVAYQPQHF; CDR3 DNA: TGTGCCAGCAGTCCCGACAGGGTAGCCTATCAGCCCCAGCATTTT
V gene: TRBV7-9; D gene: -; clone size: -; J gene: TRBJ1-2; CDR3 protein: CASSSGRRGYTF; CDR3 DNA: TGTGCCAGCAGCTCAGGCCGCAGGGGCTACACCTTC
V gene: TRBV19; D gene: -; clone size: few; J gene: TRBJ2-7; CDR3 protein: CASSMAGNGYEQYF; CDR3 DNA: TGTGCCAGTAGTATGGCCGGGAACGGCTACGAGCAGTACTTC
V gene: TRBV7-2; D gene: TRBD2; clone size: -; J gene: TRBJ2-3; CDR3 protein: CASNSRLAGGSDTQYF; CDR3 DNA: TGTGCCAGCAACTCTCGACTAGCGGGAGGGTCAGATACGCAGTATTTT
V gene: TRBV6-5; D gene: -; clone size: -; J gene: TRBJ2-7; CDR3 protein: CAAGPFLEEQYF; CDR3 DNA: TGTGCCGCGGGTCCTTTCTTGGAGGAGCAGTACTTC
V gene: TRBV2; D gene: -; clone size: -; J gene: TRBJ2-7; CDR3 protein: CASSAGRSVHEQYF; CDR3 DNA: TGTGCCAGCAGCGCGGGACGAAGTGTCCACGAGCAGTACTTC
V gene: TRBV2; D gene: -; clone size: -; J gene: TRBJ1-1; CDR3 protein: CASSEWGPATEAFF; CDR3 DNA: TGTGCCAGCAGTGAATGGGGGCCCGCCACTGAAGCTTTCTTT
V gene: TRBV6-5; D gene: TRBD1; clone size: once; J gene: TRBJ1-4; CDR3 protein: CASRTTGGREKLFF; CDR3 DNA: TGTGCCAGCAGGACGACAGGGGGCCGTGAAAAACTGTTTTTT
V gene: TRBV14; D gene: -; clone size: -; J gene: TRBJ1-1; CDR3 protein: CASSRRAGRSWGTEAFF; CDR3 DNA: TGTGCCAGCAGCCGCAGGGCAGGACGTTCGTGGGGCACTGAAGCTTTCTTT
V gene: TRBV7-9; D gene: TRBD2; clone size: few; J gene: TRBJ2-7; CDR3 protein: CASSLRTSGAPYEQYF; CDR3 DNA: TGTGCCAGCAGCTTAAGGACTAGCGGGGCCCCCTACGAGCAGTACTTC
V gene: TRBV14; D gene: -; clone size: few; J gene: TRBJ2-2; CDR3 protein: CASSQVRGTGELFF; CDR3 DNA: TGTGCCAGCAGCCAAGTGAGGGGGACCGGGGAGCTGTTTTTT
V gene: TRBV28; D gene: -; clone size: -; J gene: TRBJ1-1; CDR3 protein: CASRSSSKAFF; CDR3 DNA: TGTGCCAGCAGGTCCTCGTCTAAAGCTTTCTTT
V gene: TRBV6-5; D gene: TRBD2; clone size: -; J gene: TRBJ2-7; CDR3 protein: CASSYGTSGYYEQYF; CDR3 DNA: TGTGCCAGCAGTTACGGGACTAGCGGGTACTACGAGCAGTACTTC
V gene: TRBV5-1; D gene: TRBD2; clone size: -; J gene: TRBJ2-3; CDR3 protein: CASSLVGTSGMDTQYF; CDR3 DNA: TGCGCCAGCAGCTTGGTAGGGACTAGCGGGATGGATACGCAGTATTTT
V gene: TRBV4-2; D gene: TRBD2; clone size: -; J gene: TRBJ2-7; CDR3 protein: CASSQELAGEQYF; CDR3 DNA: TGTGCCAGCAGCCAAGAACTAGCGGGCGAGCAGTACTTC
V gene: TRBV2; D gene: TRBD1; clone size: -; J gene: TRBJ1-1; CDR3 protein: CASSDRGQGNTEAFF; CDR3 DNA: TGTGCCAGCAGTGATCGCGGACAGGGGAACACTGAAGCTTTCTTT